A single sample gave rise to the 30 T cell receptor beta chains below, sequenced in a study of shared T cell receptors in the human thymus. Profiled with immunoSEQ multiplex PCR; TCRdb holds only in-frame clones, not every one. The data contain 700,000 or so clones, over 75% of them singletons. This sample was shared with a second study, whose subject was human thymus T cells.

Input material: thymocytes. These receptors came from a girl in the first two years of life with a congenital heart defect.

V usage is TRBV5-1 and J usage is TRBJ2-2; TRBD2 agrees at 12 bases. This CDR3 spans 17 amino acids. Germline V gives CDR1 SGHRS, CDR2 YFSETQ. Trimming cost V 4 bases and J 2 bases; bases outside gene matches: 6. CDR3 sequence: CASSRGLAGYNTGELFF. In DNA form, the CDR3 reads TGCGCCAGCAGCCGCGGACTAGCGGGGTATAACACCGGGGAGCTGTTTTTT.

This chain connects TRBV14 to TRBJ2-5; 7 bases are a match to TRBD2. Trimming cost V 0 bases and J 5 bases; bases outside gene matches: 6. CDR1 and CDR2 from the germline V gene are SGHDN and FVKESK. The CDR3 is 15 residues long. CDR3 nucleotide sequence: TGTGCCAGCAGCCAAGATAGCGGGTCATGGGAGACCCAGTACTTC. Translated: CASSQDSGSWETQYF.

The chain combines TRBV7-2 with TRBJ2-7; D is perhaps TRBD1 (6 bases). Trimming pared 6 bases from V and 5 bases from J, leaving 14 bases between. The V gene's germline CDR1 is SGHTA and CDR2 FQGNSA. The CDR3 runs to 13 residues. The DNA of the CDR3 is TGTGCCAGCAGTCCCCAGGGGAGCAACGAGCAGTACTTC. Its translation is CASSPQGSNEQYF.

CDR3 protein: CASSLGRQTRNPTYEQYF. The CDR3, as DNA: TGCGCCAGCAGCTTGGGCCGACAGACCCGAAATCCCACCTACGAGCAGTACTTC. V usage is TRBV5-1 and J usage is TRBJ2-7; D is perhaps TRBD1 (5 bases). This CDR3 has 18 amino acids. Germline V gene sequence: CDR1 SGHRS, CDR2 YFSETQ. Trimming took 0 bases from V and 2 from J, leaving 21 bases between them. Combining the CDR3 with reference TRBV5-1 and TRBJ2-7 gives the whole variable domain KAGVTQTPRYLIKTRGQQVTLSCSPISGHRSVSWYQQTPGQGLQFLFEYFSETQRNKGNFPGRFSGRQFSNSRSEMNVSTLELGDSALYLCASSLGRQTRNPTYEQYFGPGTRLTVT.

This clone was seen just once. This chain links TRBV6-5 with TRBJ1-1; D unresolved. Per the germline V gene, CDR1 is MNHEY and CDR2 is SVGAGI. Deletions cut 5 bases from V and 2 bases from J, with 9 bases between. The CDR3 consists of 13 residues. CDR3 residues: CASSLYKNTEAFF. DNA for the CDR3: TGTGCCAGCAGTCTCTATAAAAACACTGAAGCTTTCTTT.

This clone was seen more than once but under ten times. The chain links TRBV6-1 to TRBJ1-1, with D possibly being TRBD1 (6 bases). Trimming stripped 2 bases from V and 5 bases from J, with 12 bases between. CDR1 is MNHNS, CDR2 SASEGT, per germline. This CDR3 spans 14 amino acids. The CDR3 loop is CASSEHREGTEAFF. The CDR3 coding sequence is TGTGCCAGCAGTGAACACAGGGAGGGGACTGAAGCTTTCTTT.

V and J are TRBV9 and TRBJ2-3; the D gene is possibly TRBD1 (5 bases). Germline assignment: CDR1 SGDLS and CDR2 YYNGEE. V was pared by 2 bases and J by 6 bases, with 13 bases between. The CDR3 has 14 residues. The CDR3 bases are TGTGCCAGCAGCGTTCGCAGGGCAGCTGATACGCAGTATTTT. Translated, it gives CASSVRRAADTQYF. The full variable domain, with the rest looked up from reference TRBV9 and TRBJ2-3, is DSGVTQTPKHLITATGQRVTLRCSPRSGDLSVYWYQQSLDQGLQFLIQYYNGEERAKGNILERFSAQQFPDLHSELNLSSLELGDSALYFCASSVRRAADTQYFGPGTRLTVL.

The genes are TRBV5-5 and TRBJ1-1; 9 bases agree with TRBD1. Germline CDR1 SGHKS, CDR2 YYEKEE (reference sequence). Trimming cost V 4 bases and J 7 bases; bases outside gene matches: 5. This CDR3 region has 13 residues. CDR3 DNA sequence: TGTGCCAGCAGCCCGGGACAGGGAATTGAAGCTTTCTTT. It is translated as CASSPGQGIEAFF.

This clone was detected a few times. V is TRBV6-5 and J is TRBJ2-2, with D possibly being TRBD2 (6 bases). Between the trimmed V and J ends, which lost 3 bases and 6 bases, there was a span of 17 bases. The CDR3 runs to 16 residues. Germline V lookup: CDR1 MNHEY, CDR2 SVGAGI. The chain's CDR3 is CASSYWYPWGAGELFF. The CDR3 nucleotides read TGTGCCAGCAGTTATTGGTACCCATGGGGGGCCGGGGAGCTGTTTTTT.

The rearrangement joins TRBV28 to TRBJ2-3, with 12 bases aligning to TRBD2. The germline CDR1 and CDR2 sequences are MDHEN and SYDVKM. The CDR3 consists of 17 residues. Trimming removed 4 bases from V and 2 bases from J; junction bases left unmatched: 7. CDR3 sequence: CASSCRLAGDPTDTQYF. DNA of the CDR3: TGTGCCAGCAGTTGTCGACTAGCGGGGGATCCCACAGATACGCAGTATTTT.

This clone appeared a few times. The chain combines TRBV11-2 with TRBJ2-1, with D maybe TRBD1 (6 bases). V lost 0 bases and J lost 4, with 22 bases in between. Germline CDR1 reads SGHAT; CDR2 reads FQNNGV. This CDR3 region has 19 residues. The CDR3 coding sequence is TGTGCCAGCAGCTTAGATCACAGGGTGTGGGGCCCGGCGTACAATGAGCAGTTCTTC. This gives the protein CASSLDHRVWGPAYNEQFF.

In this sample, this clone turned up once. The chain recombines TRBV25-1 with TRBJ2-1; D is ambiguous. There are 14 residues in the CDR3. Looked up from germline, CDR1 is MGHDK and CDR2 is SYGVNS. Trimming stripped 2 bases from V and 8 bases from J, with 13 bases between. The CDR3 loop reads CASSEEPPLDEQFF. Written as DNA, the CDR3 is TGTGCCAGCAGTGAAGAGCCCCCCCTTGATGAGCAGTTCTTC.

This chain uses TRBV6-6 with TRBJ2-5; the match to TRBD2 covers 8 bases. The CDR3 is 16 amino acids. Germline values: CDR1 MNHNY, CDR2 SVGAGI (reference sequence). V was pared by 5 bases and J by 2 bases, with 10 bases of the junction left unmatched. Here the CDR3 reads CASSLRGAGEQETQYF. CDR3 in DNA: TGTGCCAGCAGTCTCCGGGGAGCGGGGGAGCAAGAGACCCAGTACTTC.

The chain is built from TRBV10-1 and TRBJ1-4; D remains unclear. The germline CDR1 and CDR2 sequences are WNHNN and SYGVQD (reference sequence). CDR3 length: 15 residues. Trimming shortened V by 1 base and J by 8 bases, and 14 bases separated the two germline ends. The CDR3 region is CASSEWSKIREKLFF. The CDR3 DNA sequence: TGCGCCAGCAGTGAGTGGAGCAAAATTCGGGAAAAACTGTTTTTT.

This rearrangement joins TRBV5-1 to TRBJ2-7; 10 nucleotides match TRBD1. This CDR3 contains 15 residues. Germline values: CDR1 SGHRS, CDR2 YFSETQ. Trimming took 0 bases from V and 2 from J; bases not matched to a gene: 2. The CDR3 reads CASSLGDRGPYEQYF. In DNA form, the CDR3 reads TGCGCCAGCAGCTTGGGGGACAGGGGCCCCTACGAGCAGTACTTC.

The genes are TRBV7-3 and TRBJ2-1, with D possibly matching TRBD2 (5 bases). Trimming left V 3 bases short and J 0 bases short, with 12 bases between. Germline CDR1 reads SGHTA; CDR2 reads FQGTGA. The CDR3 loop spans 16 amino acids. CDR3 DNA: TGTGCCAGCAGCTTTACTAGGGCCAGCTCCTACAATGAGCAGTTCTTC. This translates into CASSFTRASSYNEQFF.

The J gene is TRBJ1-3, the V gene TRBV5-6; maybe TRBD1 (6 bases). V lost 1 base to trimming and J lost 4 bases, with 12 bases between them. The germline V gene has CDR1 SGHDT and CDR2 YYEEEE. The CDR3 loop spans 15 amino acids. The CDR3 bases are TGTGCCAGCAGCTTGAAACGGGACATCGGAAACACCATATATTTT. This gives the protein CASSLKRDIGNTIYF.

The V and J genes are TRBV5-6 and TRBJ1-5; the D gene is possibly TRBD1 (5 bases). CDR1 is SGHDT, CDR2 YYEEEE, per germline. Trimming cost V 0 bases and J 3 bases, with 10 bases left between them. This CDR3 is built from 15 residues. The CDR3 DNA sequence: TGTGCCAGCAGCTTGGCCAGGGCTTTCAATCAGCCCCAGCATTTT. This encodes CASSLARAFNQPQHF.

This clone occurred a few times. Other DNA sequences within the sample encode an identical CDR3. The V and J genes are TRBV2 and TRBJ1-6; 8 nucleotides match TRBD1. This CDR3 comprises 17 residues. J was trimmed by 10 bases and V by 6 bases; bases with no gene match: 17. Germline assignment: CDR1 SNHLY and CDR2 FYNNEI. The CDR3, as DNA: TGTGCCAGCAGACGGGGAGGGAACCCGGACAGGGCCTCACCCCTCCACTTT. This codes for CASRRGGNPDRASPLHF. Variable domain in full (rest from reference TRBV2 and TRBJ1-6): EPEVTQTPSHQVTQMGQEVILRCVPISNHLYFYWYRQILGQKVEFLVSFYNNEISEKSEIFDDQFSVERPDGSNFTLKIRSTKLEDSAMYFCASRRGGNPDRASPLHFGNGTRLTVT.

The gene calls are TRBV10-2 and TRBJ2-7; D may be TRBD1 (5 bases). Germline CDR1 reads WSHSY; CDR2 reads SAAADI. V gave up 3 bases and J gave up 3 bases, with 15 bases separating them. This CDR3 comprises 15 residues. The CDR3 protein is CASSDWNRRYYEQYF. The CDR3 region has the DNA TGCGCCAGCAGTGATTGGAACAGGCGATACTACGAGCAGTACTTC.

The chain couples TRBV30 to TRBJ1-4, with D maybe TRBD1 (5 bases). Germline V CDR1 and CDR2: GTSNPN, SVGIG (reference sequence). V shed 2 bases and J shed 8 bases, with 15 bases lying between them. This CDR3 region has 14 residues. This CDR3 reads CAWSPSGWREKLFF. The CDR3 DNA is TGTGCCTGGAGTCCGTCAGGGTGGCGCGAAAAACTGTTTTTT.

V usage is TRBV6-1 and J usage is TRBJ2-7; TRBD1 might be the D (5 bases). CDR3 length equals 20 residues. Germline CDR1 reads MNHNS; CDR2 reads SASEGT. V lost 2 bases, J lost 3 bases, and 29 bases lay in between. This chain's CDR3 is CASSEPVRFVGLGQDYEQYF. The CDR3 nucleotides are TGTGCCAGCAGTGAACCAGTAAGGTTTGTGGGGCTCGGACAAGACTACGAGCAGTACTTC.

This clone was detected a few times. The chain joins TRBV2 to TRBJ2-2, with a weak D call TRBD1 (5 bases). The germline gives CDR1 SNHLY, CDR2 FYNNEI. The CDR3 sequence is 18 residues long. With 4 bases removed from V and 0 bases from J, the gap between germline ends came to 18 bases. The CDR3, as DNA: TGTGCCAGCAGTGCAGGCAGGGCAAGAGGTCCGAACACCGGGGAGCTGTTTTTT. Protein product: CASSAGRARGPNTGELFF. Full variable domain (rest looked up from reference TRBV2 and TRBJ2-2): EPEVTQTPSHQVTQMGQEVILRCVPISNHLYFYWYRQILGQKVEFLVSFYNNEISEKSEIFDDQFSVERPDGSNFTLKIRSTKLEDSAMYFCASSAGRARGPNTGELFFGEGSRLTVL.

This chain joins TRBV4-1 and TRBJ2-1, with 7 bases that match TRBD2. Germline V gives CDR1 MGHRA, CDR2 YSYEKL. V was clipped by 1 base and J by 0 bases; unmatched bases: 3. CDR3 size: 16 residues. The CDR3 nucleotides read TGCGCCAGCAGCCAAGGCGGGGGTATCTCCTACAATGAGCAGTTCTTC. Its protein is CASSQGGGISYNEQFF.

The CDR3 DNA reads as TGCGCCACGCGCTCGACCCCTAGCCCAAACACTGAAGCTTTCTTT. It codes for CATRSTPSPNTEAFF. The J gene is TRBJ1-1, the V gene TRBV4-3; the D is unclear. CDR3 length equals 15 residues. V lost 10 bases and J lost 2, with 20 bases in between. Germline V gene lookup returns CDR1 LGHNA and CDR2 YSLEER.

The chain employs TRBV11-2 and TRBJ2-7; D unresolved. V lost 5 bases and J lost 8, with 13 bases in between. This CDR3 is 12 amino acids long. Per the germline V gene, CDR1 is SGHAT and CDR2 is FQNNGV. The CDR3 spells CASSPVQAQQYF. The CDR3, as DNA: TGTGCCAGCAGCCCCGTTCAGGCCCAGCAGTACTTC.

The chain joins TRBV2 to TRBJ2-1, with D possibly being TRBD2 (5 bases). With 9 bases removed from V and 4 bases from J, the gap between germline ends came to 28 bases. The CDR3 sequence is 18 residues long. Germline CDR1 is SNHLY and CDR2 is FYNNEI. This CDR3 is CARKRPSPLGRRYNEQFF. The CDR3 DNA is TGTGCCAGGAAGCGGCCCAGCCCCTTAGGTCGGCGGTACAATGAGCAGTTCTTC.

This chain links TRBV6-6 with TRBJ1-5, with a tentative D call TRBD1 (6 bases). The V gene lost 2 bases and the J gene lost 5 bases, with 16 bases spanning the gap. The CDR3 contains 16 residues. The germline gives CDR1 MNHNY, CDR2 SVGAGI (reference sequence). Here the CDR3 reads CASSYLFRQADQPQHF. The CDR3, as DNA: TGTGCCAGCAGTTACCTCTTCCGACAGGCGGATCAGCCCCAGCATTTT.

This chain links TRBV10-1 with TRBJ2-4; 7 bases match TRBD1. V dropped 7 bases and J dropped 5; count of bases not matched to a gene: 32. Germline CDR1 reads WNHNN; CDR2 reads SYGVQD (reference sequence). The CDR3 totals 22 residues. Written as DNA, the CDR3 is TGCGCCAGCAATGGGGCCCTTAACAAAACAGGGGTCGTGTCACCCTCCCAAAACATTCAGTACTTC. Amino acid sequence: CASNGALNKTGVVSPSQNIQYF.

V is TRBV11-2 and J is TRBJ1-3; no clear D gene. This CDR3 is 16 amino acids long. Germline V lookup: CDR1 SGHAT, CDR2 FQNNGV. With 1 base removed from V and 0 bases from J, the gap between germline ends came to 10 bases. CDR3 nucleotides: TGTGCCAGCAGCTTAGTCGACAAGAGCTCTGGAAACACCATATATTTT. It yields the protein CASSLVDKSSGNTIYF.